The 21 T cell receptor beta chains below all came from one sample that was sequenced in a study of identical twins. TCRdb re-derived calls from the 5' RACE reads in MiXCR, one entry per CDR3 protein. The table has about 220,000 distinct CDR3 sequences, roughly a tenth seen once. Material: memory (CD45RO+) T cells sorted from blood. Receptors were obtained from a woman between 18 and 29 years old in good health.

The chain uses TRBV6-1 and TRBJ2-7; TRBD1 might be the D (6 bases). This CDR3 contains 14 residues. V was shortened by 8 bases and J by 1 base, with 15 bases between the two germline ends. Germline CDR1 and CDR2: MNHNS and SASEGT. CDR3 in DNA: TGTGCCAGCGATAAAAGGGGGACATCCTACGAGCAGTACTTC. Translating it yields CASDKRGTSYEQYF.

The table lists this clonotype with a few counts. The rearrangement uses TRBV30 and TRBJ2-5; possible D gene TRBD1, 6 bases. This CDR3 contains 12 residues. From germline, CDR1 is GTSNPN and CDR2 SVGIG (reference sequence). V was pared by 4 bases and J by 3 bases, with 9 bases between. The CDR3 DNA sequence: TGTGCCTGGAATAGGGACAAAGAGACCCAGTACTTC. The encoded protein is CAWNRDKETQYF. Variable domain in full (rest from reference TRBV30 and TRBJ2-5): SQTIHQWPATLVQPVGSPLSLECTVEGTSNPNLYWYRQAAGRGLQLLFYSVGIGQISSEVPQNLSASRPQDRQFILSSKKLLLSDSGFYLCAWNRDKETQYFGPGTRLLVL.

This chain joins TRBV9 and TRBJ1-5; 7 nucleotides align to TRBD1. Losses at the gene ends were 4 bases for V and 7 bases for J; bases not matched to a gene: 5. CDR1 is SGDLS and CDR2 is YYNGEE in the germline V gene. This CDR3 is 13 amino acids long. This CDR3 reads CASSWDSQQPQHF. For the CDR3, the DNA is TGTGCCAGCAGCTGGGACAGCCAGCAGCCCCAGCATTTT.

The chain recombines TRBV6-6 with TRBJ2-3; D is perhaps TRBD2 (5 bases). Germline loops: CDR1 MNHNY, CDR2 SVGAGI (reference sequence). The CDR3 runs to 12 residues. V lost 3 bases and J 14 bases, leaving 15 bases between the germline ends. As DNA, the CDR3 is TGTGCCAGCAGTTATGGCGGGTCTCAATGGTATTTT. Encoded protein: CASSYGGSQWYF.

This clonotype was counted a few times. The CDR3 nucleotides read TGCGCCAGCAGCCCCACAGGGGGACTCACAGATACGCAGTATTTT. Translated: CASSPTGGLTDTQYF. The rearrangement uses TRBV5-1 and TRBJ2-3, with TRBD1 identical over 8 bases. Per the germline V gene, CDR1 is SGHRS and CDR2 is YFSETQ. Trimming at V came to 4 bases and at J to 2 bases, leaving 6 bases not matched to a gene. CDR3 length: 15 residues.

This clonotype has only a few counts. The chain has TRBV12-3 or TRBV12-4 and TRBJ2-2, with 11 bases lining up with TRBD2. CDR3 size: 15 residues. V lost 7 bases to trimming and J lost 6 bases; unmatched junction nucleotides: 7. The CDR3 DNA reads TGTGCCAGCACGGGACTAGCGGCTTTCGCCGGGGAGCTGTTTTTT. The encoded protein is CASTGLAAFAGELFF.

Regarding this clonotype: A read error may account for a junction end that differs from germline. This rearrangement joins TRBV12-3 or TRBV12-4 to TRBJ2-1; 9 bases align to TRBD2. There are 18 residues in the CDR3. The CDR3 region is CTSSSHGWAGGPGGEQFF. CDR3 coding DNA: TGTACCAGCAGCTCCCACGGCTGGGCGGGGGGGCCAGGAGGTGAGCAGTTCTTC.

This clonotype came up a few times. This chain joins TRBV20-1 and TRBJ2-3; a possible D gene is TRBD2 (5 bases). Trimming took off 4 bases at V and 3 bases at J, with 14 bases between the two ends. The CDR3 is 14 amino acids. Germline V gives CDR1 DFQATT, CDR2 SNEGSKA (reference sequence). The chain's CDR3 is CSAKRWTRTDTQYF. The CDR3 region has the DNA TGCAGTGCTAAACGGTGGACTCGTACAGATACGCAGTATTTT.

This clonotype was seen at least ten times. The chain employs TRBV11-2 and TRBJ2-2; no clear D gene. Germline CDR1 is SGHAT and CDR2 is FQNNGV. This CDR3 spans 13 amino acids. The ends were cut back, 4 bases at V and 2 bases at J, with 5 bases in the middle. The CDR3 here is CASSSLNTGELFF. The CDR3, as DNA: TGTGCCAGCAGCTCTCTCAACACCGGGGAGCTGTTTTTT.

On this clonotype: Relative to the germline gene, one junction end is altered; a read error may explain this. The J gene is TRBJ2-7, the V gene TRBV3-1; D is perhaps TRBD1 or TRBD2 (6 bases each). Germline V gives CDR1 LGHDT, CDR2 YNNKEL (reference sequence). CDR3 length equals 12 residues. The CDR3 coding sequence is TGTGCCAGCACCCAAGGGGGAGGCGAGCAGTACTTC. It is translated as CASTQGGGEQYF.

The chain couples TRBV7-9 to TRBJ2-7; 8 bases fit TRBD1. CDR1 is SEHNR, CDR2 FQNEAQ, per germline (reference sequence). J lost 3 bases, V lost 4 bases, and 5 bases had no gene match. The CDR3 contains 14 residues. This CDR3 reads CASSSRQGNYEQYF. The CDR3 nucleotides read TGTGCCAGCAGCTCCCGACAGGGGAACTACGAGCAGTACTTC.

The chain has TRBV13 and TRBJ1-2; 9 bases are a match to TRBD1. The CDR3 runs to 14 residues. Germline values: CDR1 PRHDT, CDR2 FYEKMQ (reference sequence). The V and J ends lost 5 bases and 8 bases, in that order; junction bases with no gene match: 9. CDR3 nucleotides: TGTGCCAGCAGCGGACAGACAGGGGGAAGCGGCTACACCTTC. Translated: CASSGQTGGSGYTF.

This clonotype was observed a handful of times. The chain combines TRBV7-2 with TRBJ2-5, with a weak D call TRBD1 (6 bases). Trimming stripped 5 bases from V and 5 bases from J, with 18 bases between. The CDR3 covers 15 residues. CDR1 SGHTA and CDR2 FQGNSA come from the germline V gene. This chain's CDR3 is CASSPRGRGMETQYF. As DNA, the CDR3 is TGTGCCAGCAGCCCCCGCGGCAGGGGCATGGAGACCCAGTACTTC. Supplemented by reference TRBV7-2 and TRBJ2-5, the full variable domain reads GAGVSQSPSNKVTEKGKDVELRCDPISGHTALYWYRQSLGQGLEFLIYFQGNSAPDKSGLPSDRFSAERTGGSVSTLTIQRTQQEDSAVYLCASSPRGRGMETQYFGPGTRLLVL.

The chain has TRBV7-8 and TRBJ2-2, with 7 bases aligning to TRBD1. The V and J ends lost 6 bases and 4 bases, in that order; junction bases with no gene match: 5. The germline V gene encodes CDR1 SGHVS and CDR2 FQNEAQ. The CDR3 has 14 residues. CDR3: CASSRTGVTGELFF. The CDR3 DNA sequence: TGTGCCAGCAGTCGCACAGGGGTCACCGGGGAGCTGTTTTTT.

This clonotype appeared many times. This chain uses TRBV18 with TRBJ2-1, with D perhaps TRBD1 (5 bases). CDR1 is KGHSH, CDR2 LQKENI, per germline. This CDR3 comprises 16 residues. Trimming left V 2 bases short and J 8 bases short, with 19 bases between. CDR3 in amino acids: CASSPTAPGPQDEQFF. The CDR3 DNA sequence: TGTGCCAGCTCACCAACAGCGCCAGGACCACAGGATGAGCAGTTCTTC.

The chain uses TRBV7-9 and TRBJ2-1, with TRBD1 identical over 7 bases. The CDR3 is 14 residues long. V dropped 5 bases and J dropped 6; count of bases not matched to a gene: 7. Germline CDR1 is SEHNR and CDR2 is FQNEAQ (reference sequence). The chain's CDR3 is CASSPWDRPNEQFF. DNA for the CDR3: TGTGCCAGCAGCCCTTGGGACAGACCCAATGAGCAGTTCTTC.

The chain links TRBV20-1 to TRBJ1-2; D call uncertain. V dropped 3 bases and J dropped 4 bases, with 15 bases sitting between them. Germline V gene data show CDR1 as DFQATT and CDR2 as SNEGSKA (reference sequence). The CDR3 extends over 14 amino acids. CDR3 bases: TGCAGTGCTAGCGTCGAGGGTCTTGTCTATGGCTACACCTTC. Translated: CSASVEGLVYGYTF.

The rearrangement links TRBV19 to TRBJ2-2, with 8 bases identical to TRBD2. The CDR3 sequence is 16 residues long. Germline V gives CDR1 LNHDA, CDR2 SQIVND (reference sequence). The trim removed 5 bases at V and 5 bases at J, leaving 10 bases unmatched. The CDR3 region has the DNA TGTGCCAGTAGTCTCAATTCCGGGAGGGGGACCGGGGAGCTGTTTTTT. Amino acids: CASSLNSGRGTGELFF.

The V gene is TRBV4-1, the J gene TRBJ2-3; the D gene is possibly TRBD2 (5 bases). This CDR3 region has 15 residues. Germline V gives CDR1 MGHRA, CDR2 YSYEKL. V dropped 4 bases and J dropped 5 bases, with 16 bases sitting between them. CDR3 nucleotide sequence: TGCGCCAGCAGCCCGGGCGGGTACCCAGGAGATACGCAGTATTTT. Protein: CASSPGGYPGDTQYF.

The chain combines TRBV20-1 with TRBJ1-5; D unresolved. Germline CDR1 and CDR2: DFQATT and SNEGSKA (reference sequence). V was pared by 0 bases and J by 2 bases, with 14 bases between. This CDR3 contains 16 residues. The CDR3 here is CSARDSGKSRNQPQHF. CDR3 nucleotide sequence: TGCAGTGCTAGAGATTCCGGGAAGTCCCGCAATCAGCCCCAGCATTTT.

This clonotype was counted many times. The gene calls are TRBV15 and TRBJ1-1; D is unresolved. Germline V lookup: CDR1 LNHNV, CDR2 YYDKDF (reference sequence). V dropped 0 bases and J dropped 0 bases, with 8 bases sitting between them. CDR3 length: 15 residues. The CDR3 reads CATSRDPPMNTEAFF. CDR3 bases: TGTGCCACCAGCAGAGATCCGCCTATGAACACTGAAGCTTTCTTT.